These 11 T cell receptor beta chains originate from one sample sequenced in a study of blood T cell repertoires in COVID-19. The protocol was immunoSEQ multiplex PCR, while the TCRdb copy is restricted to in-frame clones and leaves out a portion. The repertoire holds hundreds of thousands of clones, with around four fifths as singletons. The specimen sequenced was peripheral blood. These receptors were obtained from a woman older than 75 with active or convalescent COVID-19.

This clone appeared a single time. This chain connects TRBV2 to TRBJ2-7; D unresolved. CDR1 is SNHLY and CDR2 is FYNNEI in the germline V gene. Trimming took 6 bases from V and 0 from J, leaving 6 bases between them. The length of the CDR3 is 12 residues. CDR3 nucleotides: TGTGCCAGCAGAGACAACTCCTACGAGCAGTACTTC. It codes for CASRDNSYEQYF.

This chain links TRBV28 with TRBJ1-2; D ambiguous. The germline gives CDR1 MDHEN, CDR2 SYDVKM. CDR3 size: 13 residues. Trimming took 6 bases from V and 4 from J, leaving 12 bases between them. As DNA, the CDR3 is TGTGCCAGCAGATCCGGCGGGCCCTATGGCTACACCTTC. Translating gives CASRSGGPYGYTF.

The CDR3 DNA follows: TGTGCCAGCAGCTTTCCGACTAGCGGCAAAAACATTCAGTACTTC. This sequence encodes CASSFPTSGKNIQYF. This rearrangement joins TRBV7-3 to TRBJ2-4; 9 bases are a match to TRBD2. The CDR3 is 15 amino acids. Unmatched junction bases numbered 3, after V lost 3 bases and J lost 3 bases. CDR1 is SGHTA, CDR2 FQGTGA, per germline.

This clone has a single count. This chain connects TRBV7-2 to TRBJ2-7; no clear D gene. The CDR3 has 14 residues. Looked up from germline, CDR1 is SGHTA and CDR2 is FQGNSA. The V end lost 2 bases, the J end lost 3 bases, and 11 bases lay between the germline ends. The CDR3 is CASSLQVQFYEQYF. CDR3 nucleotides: TGTGCCAGCAGCTTACAGGTACAGTTCTACGAGCAGTACTTC.

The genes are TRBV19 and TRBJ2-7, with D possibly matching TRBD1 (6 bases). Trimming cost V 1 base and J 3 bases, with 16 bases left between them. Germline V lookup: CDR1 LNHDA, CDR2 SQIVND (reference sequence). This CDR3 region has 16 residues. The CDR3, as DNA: TGTGCCAGTAGTATAGGATATAGCCTACAGGGCTACGAGCAGTACTTC. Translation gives CASSIGYSLQGYEQYF.

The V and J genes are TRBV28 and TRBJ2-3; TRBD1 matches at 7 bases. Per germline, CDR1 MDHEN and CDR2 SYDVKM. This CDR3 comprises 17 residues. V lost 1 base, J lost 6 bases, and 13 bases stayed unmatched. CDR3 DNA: TGTGCCAGCAGTTTATCGTCAGGGGGTAGGACGGCCGATACGCAGTATTTT. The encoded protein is CASSLSSGGRTADTQYF. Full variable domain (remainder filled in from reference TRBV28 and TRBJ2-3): DVKVTQSSRYLVKRTGEKVFLECVQDMDHENMFWYRQDPGLGLRLIYFSYDVKMKEKGDIPEGYSVSREKKERFSLILESASTNQTSMYLCASSLSSGGRTADTQYFGPGTRLTVL.

The DNA of the CDR3 is TGCGCCAGCAGCTCCTCGAGAACAGGGGTGGGCTACACCTTC. Encoded protein: CASSSSRTGVGYTF. The chain couples TRBV5-1 to TRBJ1-2; 7 bases align to TRBD1. Per the germline V gene, CDR1 is SGHRS and CDR2 is YFSETQ. The length of the CDR3 is 14 residues. The trim removed 3 bases at V and 8 bases at J, leaving 10 bases unmatched.

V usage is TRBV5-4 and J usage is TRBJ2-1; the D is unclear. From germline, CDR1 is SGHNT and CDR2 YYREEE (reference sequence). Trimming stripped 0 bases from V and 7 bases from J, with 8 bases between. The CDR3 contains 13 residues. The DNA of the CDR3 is TGTGCCAGCAGCTTGGCTATGAAAAATGAGCAGTTCTTC. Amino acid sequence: CASSLAMKNEQFF.

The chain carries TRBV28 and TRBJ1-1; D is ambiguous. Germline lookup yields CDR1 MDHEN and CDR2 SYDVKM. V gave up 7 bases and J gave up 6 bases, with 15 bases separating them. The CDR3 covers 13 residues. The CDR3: CASTPVRVPEAFF. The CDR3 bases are TGTGCCAGCACCCCGGTGAGGGTCCCTGAAGCTTTCTTT. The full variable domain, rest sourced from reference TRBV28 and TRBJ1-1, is DVKVTQSSRYLVKRTGEKVFLECVQDMDHENMFWYRQDPGLGLRLIYFSYDVKMKEKGDIPEGYSVSREKKERFSLILESASTNQTSMYLCASTPVRVPEAFFGQGTRLTVV.

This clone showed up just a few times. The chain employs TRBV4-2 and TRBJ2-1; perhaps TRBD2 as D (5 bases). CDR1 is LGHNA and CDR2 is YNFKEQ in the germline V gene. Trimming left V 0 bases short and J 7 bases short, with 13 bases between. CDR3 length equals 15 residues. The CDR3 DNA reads TGTGCCAGCAGCCAAGATCAACTAGTAGCTAATGAGCAGTTCTTC. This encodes CASSQDQLVANEQFF.

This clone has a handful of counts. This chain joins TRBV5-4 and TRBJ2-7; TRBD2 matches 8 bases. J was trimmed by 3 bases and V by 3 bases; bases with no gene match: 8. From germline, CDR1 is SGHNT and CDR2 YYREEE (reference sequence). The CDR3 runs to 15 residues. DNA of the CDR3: TGTGCCAGCAGCTACCGGACTAGCTCGTACTACGAGCAGTACTTC. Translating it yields CASSYRTSSYYEQYF.